The rows below give T cell receptor beta chains drawn from one sample of a study of Ad26.COV2.S vaccination and SARS-CoV-2 variants. Assay used: immunoSEQ multiplex PCR; TCRdb lists only in-frame clones, some missing. The sample records fewer than 500,000 clones, 80% to 95% being singletons. The source material was peripheral blood, sampled in a trial of Ad26.COV2.S vaccine versus placebo. These receptors came from a person between 18 and 65 years old who received the Ad26.COV2.S COVID-19 vaccine or a placebo. CDR3s include the opening cysteine and the closing phenylalanine or tryptophan. A D gene is named only where the DNA matches it firmly. For some rows the clone size is stated as once, few or many, or as a class when expanded; others skip it.

NA,TRBV6-6,NA,TRBJ1-3,TGTGCCAGCAGTTCACTACAGGGCCGCTCTGGAAACACCATATATTTT,CASSSLQGRSGNTIYF
NA,TRBV6-2/TRBV6-3,TRBD2,TRBJ2-1,TGTGCCAGCAGCCCGTGGGCTAGCGGGAGTTGGTATGAGCAGTTCTTC,CASSPWASGSWYEQFF
NA,TRBV29-1,NA,TRBJ2-7,TGCAGCGTTCCTTGTACTAGGAGTATATTGTACGAGCAGTACTTC,CSVPCTRSILYEQYF
once,TRBV7-9,NA,TRBJ2-1,TGTGCCAGCAGCTTATCAGGGTACAATGAGCAGTTCTTC,CASSLSGYNEQFF
NA,TRBV7-9,NA,TRBJ1-1,TGTGCCAGCGAAGAGTTAACTGAAGCTTTCTTT,CASEELTEAFF
few,TRBV5-6,TRBD2,TRBJ2-7,TGTGCCAGCGGGTTCCTAAAAGCGGGAGTGGGTTACGAGCAGTACTTC,CASGFLKAGVGYEQYF
NA,TRBV7-9,TRBD2,TRBJ2-3,TGTGCCAGCAGCTTTCTAGCGGGAGATCTGGTACGAACAGATACGCAGTATTTT,CASSFLAGDLVRTDTQYF
NA,TRBV12-3/TRBV12-4,NA,TRBJ2-1,TGTGCCAGCAGTTTCGGGGGAAATGAGCAGTTCTTC,CASSFGGNEQFF
once,TRBV19,NA,TRBJ2-6,TGTGCCAGTAGTATGGGGGGTGCGTACTCTGGGGCCAACGTCCTGACTTTC,CASSMGGAYSGANVLTF
NA,TRBV29-1,TRBD1,TRBJ1-2,TGCAGCGTGCTGAACCGGGACAGGGGGCAGGACTATGGCTACACCTTC,CSVLNRDRGQDYGYTF
NA,TRBV5-6,NA,TRBJ1-2,TGTGCCAGCAGCTCCGAGACAGTCTATGGCTACACCTTC,CASSSETVYGYTF
NA,TRBV5-1,NA,TRBJ2-2,TGCGCCAGCAGCTTCAGGGAGGTCACCGGGGAGCTGTTTTTT,CASSFREVTGELFF
NA,TRBV9,NA,TRBJ2-2,TGTGCCAGCAGCGAACGAACGAACACCGGGGAGCTGTTTTTT,CASSERTNTGELFF
few,TRBV7-9,NA,TRBJ2-7,TGTGCCAGCAGCTTCGATAACGAGCAGTACTTC,CASSFDNEQYF
NA,TRBV11-2,TRBD1,TRBJ1-1,TGTGCCAGCAGCTTTGGACAGGGGAACACTGAAGCTTTCTTT,CASSFGQGNTEAFF
few,TRBV27,NA,TRBJ1-3,TGTGCCAGCAGTTTAGGCAGGGGAAACACCATATATTTT,CASSLGRGNTIYF
NA,TRBV2,NA,TRBJ1-1,TGTGCCAGCAGTTCCAGGGTGAACACTGAAGCTTTCTTT,CASSSRVNTEAFF
NA,TRBV10-3,NA,TRBJ2-5,TGTGCCGACGGCCGGGAGTACCAAGAGACCCAGTACTTC,CADGREYQETQYF
NA,TRBV3-1/TRBV3-2,NA,TRBJ2-1,TGTGCCAGCAGCCAGATGGCCGGGGGAGATGAGCAGTTCTTC,CASSQMAGGDEQFF
NA,TRBV29-1,NA,TRBJ2-3,TGCAGCGTTGATGGGGGTACTGATACGCAGTATTTT,CSVDGGTDTQYF
NA,TRBV7-2,NA,TRBJ1-5,TGTGCCAGCAGCGCTACAAGGGATCAGCCCCAGCATTTT,CASSATRDQPQHF
once,TRBV11-2,NA,TRBJ2-4,TGTGCCAGCAGCTTAGGAGGAAAGGGGAGCCGTCTAGCCAAAAACATTCAGTACTTC,CASSLGGKGSRLAKNIQYF
NA,TRBV5-4,NA,TRBJ2-5,TGTGCCAGCAGTTCACGATCTGGGGGGCCGGAGACCCAGTACTTC,CASSSRSGGPETQYF